This T cell receptor beta chain appears in the sequencing data of a study of blood T cell repertoires in COVID-19 (dated by TCRdb to about 2020). The study in broad terms: Collaborator samples came from the United States, Italy and Spain and covered acute and convalescent phases of COVID-19. The material from the prospective study consisted of cDNA or gDNA derived from T cells, B-cell-depleted T cells, or PBMCs. Subjects who had been exposed to COVID-19, were actively infected with it, or had recovered from it provided the deeply sampled blood TCRbeta repertoires that made up the dataset. Sample metadata almost always included a de-identified subject ID, COVID-19 status, age in years and sex. A freely available public database, intended as a resource for researchers studying the immune response to SARS-CoV-2, is where the repertoires were released. Where available, HLA class I and class II types were taken from metadata supplied by the sample provider and were not determined by assay-based typing. The samples were drawn from the first 160 participants of the ongoing ImmuneRACE study and from some 1,300 subjects provided by 6 global collaborators. Findings and caveats that apply to the study as a whole: The amount of clinical and demographic metadata varied by source and participant and was provided uncurated.

The immunoSEQ Assay, a bias-controlled multiplex PCR, was used to amplify TCRbeta CDR3 regions from genomic DNA. The authors' pipeline ran thus. Nucleated cell counts per sample were estimated from amplification of reference gene primers within the assay. To quantify the absolute abundance of each unique TCRbeta CDR3 rearrangement, sequence reads were collapsed and filtered. For each sample, productive Simpson clonality was calculated as the square root of Simpson's diversity index across productive rearrangements. The immuneACCESS repertoire file appears here via TCRdb, limited to in-frame rearrangements. These files lack a portion of the clones; in checked studies, under half of the deficit traces to unresolved V genes, and the cause of the others is not known. V and J calls and clone size are copied from that table; D and trimming were computed from the DNA. Recorded for this sample are roughly 130,000 clones; more than 70% of them occurred a single time. The ten largest make up around 12% of the sample.

This clone occurred a few times. Its antigen remains unidentified. Per-nucleotide qualities are absent, and no much larger clonotype sits a single base away. The CDR3 numbers 13 residues from cysteine through phenylalanine. CDR3 DNA only is kept here, 39 bases in frame from base 1. V is cut by 7 bases and J by 5 bases, and the space between the germline ends is 12 bases. Another Seattle source contributed samples from volunteer blood donors who had recovered from COVID-19. Collaborating institutions collected whole blood in K2EDTA tubes following their own protocols. Collaborator samples were shipped for TCRbeta analysis as frozen whole blood, isolated PBMCs, or DNA extracted from either sample type.

The sample was peripheral blood. The TCR comes from a woman younger than 45 who had recovered from COVID-19. The rearranged segments are TRBV12-3 or TRBV12-4 and TRBJ1-3; D gene: possibly TRBD1, on 5 matching bases. In nucleotide form, the sequence is TGTGCCAGCAACCGACAGCCTCGAAACACCATATATTTT. This sequence encodes CASNRQPRNTIYF.